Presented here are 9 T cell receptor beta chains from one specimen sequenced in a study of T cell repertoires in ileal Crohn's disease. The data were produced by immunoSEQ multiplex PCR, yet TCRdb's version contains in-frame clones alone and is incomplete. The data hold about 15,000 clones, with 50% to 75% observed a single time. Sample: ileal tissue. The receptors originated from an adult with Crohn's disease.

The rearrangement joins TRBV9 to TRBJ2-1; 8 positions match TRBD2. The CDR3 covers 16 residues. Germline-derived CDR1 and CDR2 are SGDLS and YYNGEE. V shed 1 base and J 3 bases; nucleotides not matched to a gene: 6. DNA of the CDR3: TGTGCCAGCAGCGTAAGAGCGGGAGCCGTCTACAATGAGCAGTTCTTC. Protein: CASSVRAGAVYNEQFF. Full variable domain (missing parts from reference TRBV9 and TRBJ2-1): DSGVTQTPKHLITATGQRVTLRCSPRSGDLSVYWYQQSLDQGLQFLIQYYNGEERAKGNILERFSAQQFPDLHSELNLSSLELGDSALYFCASSVRAGAVYNEQFFGPGTRLTVL.

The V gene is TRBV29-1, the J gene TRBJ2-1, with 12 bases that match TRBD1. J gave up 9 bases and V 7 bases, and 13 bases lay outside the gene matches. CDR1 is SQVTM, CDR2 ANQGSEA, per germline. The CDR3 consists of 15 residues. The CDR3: CSAGGGQGAQGEQFF. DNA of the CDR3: TGCAGCGCGGGGGGGGGACAGGGGGCTCAGGGTGAGCAGTTCTTC.

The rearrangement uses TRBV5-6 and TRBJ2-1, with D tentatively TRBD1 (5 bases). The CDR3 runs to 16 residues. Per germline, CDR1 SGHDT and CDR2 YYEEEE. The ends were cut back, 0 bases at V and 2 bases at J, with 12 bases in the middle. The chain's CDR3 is CASSLEGRVTYNEQFF. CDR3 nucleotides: TGTGCCAGCAGCTTGGAGGGCAGGGTTACCTACAATGAGCAGTTCTTC. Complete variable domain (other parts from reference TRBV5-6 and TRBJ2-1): DAGVTQSPTHLIKTRGQQVTLRCSPKSGHDTVSWYQQALGQGPQFIFQYYEEEERQRGNFPDRFSGHQFPNYSSELNVNALLLGDSALYLCASSLEGRVTYNEQFFGPGTRLTVL.

The CDR3 region is CASRGLAGSYEQYF. The CDR3 bases are TGTGCCAGCAGAGGACTAGCGGGGTCCTACGAGCAGTACTTC. The V gene is TRBV6-5, the J gene TRBJ2-7; TRBD2 matches at 12 bases. With V trimmed by 6 bases and J by 1 base, 1 base remained unmatched. Germline CDR1 MNHEY, CDR2 SVGAGI. The CDR3 has 14 amino acids.

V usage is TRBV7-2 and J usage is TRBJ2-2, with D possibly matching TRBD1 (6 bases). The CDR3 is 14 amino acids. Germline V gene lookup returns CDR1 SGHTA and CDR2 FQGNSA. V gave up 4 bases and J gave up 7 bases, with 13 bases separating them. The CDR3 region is CASSWGQFNGELFF. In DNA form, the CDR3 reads TGTGCCAGCAGCTGGGGGCAGTTCAACGGGGAGCTGTTTTTT. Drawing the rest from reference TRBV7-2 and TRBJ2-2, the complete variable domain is GAGVSQSPSNKVTEKGKDVELRCDPISGHTALYWYRQSLGQGLEFLIYFQGNSAPDKSGLPSDRFSAERTGGSVSTLTIQRTQQEDSAVYLCASSWGQFNGELFFGEGSRLTVL.

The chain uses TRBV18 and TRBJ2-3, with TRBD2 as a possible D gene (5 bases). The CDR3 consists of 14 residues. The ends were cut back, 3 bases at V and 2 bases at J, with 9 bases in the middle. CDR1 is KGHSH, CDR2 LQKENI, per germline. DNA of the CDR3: TGTGCCAGCTCACCGGAGAGGGTCACAGATACGCAGTATTTT. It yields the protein CASSPERVTDTQYF.

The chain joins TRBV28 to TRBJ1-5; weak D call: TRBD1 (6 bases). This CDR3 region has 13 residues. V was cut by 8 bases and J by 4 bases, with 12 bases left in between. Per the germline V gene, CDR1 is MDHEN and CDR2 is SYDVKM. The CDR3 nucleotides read TGTGCCAGCCAGGGGTCGGCGAATCAGCCCCAGCATTTT. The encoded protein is CASQGSANQPQHF.

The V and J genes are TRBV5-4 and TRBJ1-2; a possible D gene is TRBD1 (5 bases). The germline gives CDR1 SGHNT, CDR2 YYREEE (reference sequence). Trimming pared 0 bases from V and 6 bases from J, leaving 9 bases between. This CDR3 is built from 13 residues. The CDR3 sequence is CASSLVAGNGYTF. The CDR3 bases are TGTGCCAGCAGCTTGGTGGCAGGGAATGGCTACACCTTC.

CDR3: CASSQARGSDEAFF. The CDR3 DNA reads TGCGCCAGCAGCCAAGCGAGAGGGTCCGATGAAGCTTTCTTT. V usage is TRBV4-1 and J usage is TRBJ1-1; the D is unclear. CDR1 and CDR2 from the germline V gene are MGHRA and YSYEKL. The CDR3 spans 14 residues. V was cut by 1 base and J by 7 bases, with 13 bases left in between.